The rows below give T cell receptor beta chains drawn from one sample of a study of T-cell reconstitution after alpha-beta-depleted transplantation in children. TCRdb recomputed calls from the PCR reads with MiXCR, one row per CDR3 protein. The sample consists of about 500,000 distinct CDR3 sequences, about 30% of them appearing once. This sample comprised PBMCs from the stem cell graft donor, obtained from the stem cell graft. Every receptor here comes from a human donor who donated a stem cell graft to a child with aplastic anemia. The CDR3 runs from the conserved cysteine through the conserved F or W. Fields, in order: CDR3 protein, CDR3 DNA, J gene, V gene, D gene, clone size. The D gene is left open where the match is weak. Clone size is stated in some rows and not others, as once, few, many or a class when expanded.

CDR3: CASSSRGTHSDTQYF
DNA: TGTGCCAGCAGTTCCCGCGGGACCCATTCAGATACGCAGTATTTT
J: TRBJ2-3
V: TRBV27
D: NA
size: NA

CDR3: CASSLRGADEKLFF
DNA: TGTGCCAGCAGCTTACGGGGGGCGGATGAAAAACTGTTTTTT
J: TRBJ1-4
V: TRBV7-9
D: NA
size: few

CDR3: CASSLFRGDGYTF
DNA: TGTGCCAGCAGTTTATTTCGGGGGGATGGCTACACCTTC
J: TRBJ1-2
V: TRBV27
D: NA
size: NA

CDR3: CSARVGLAERHEQFF
DNA: TGCAGTGCTAGAGTAGGACTAGCGGAACGGCATGAGCAGTTCTTC
J: TRBJ2-1
V: TRBV20-1
D: TRBD2
size: NA

CDR3: CASSSTGTGPYEQYF
DNA: TGTGCCAGCAGCTCTACCGGGACAGGTCCTTACGAGCAGTACTTC
J: TRBJ2-7
V: TRBV13
D: TRBD1
size: NA

CDR3: CASRVTAYSNQPQHF
DNA: TGTGCCAGTAGGGTGACAGCGTATAGCAATCAGCCCCAGCATTTT
J: TRBJ1-5
V: TRBV19
D: NA
size: few

CDR3: CASSLRVQETQYF
DNA: TGTGCCAGCAGTTTGAGGGTCCAAGAGACCCAGTACTTC
J: TRBJ2-5
V: TRBV12-3/TRBV12-4
D: NA
size: many

CDR3: CASRTTGASQYF
DNA: TGTGCCAGCAGGACCACAGGGGCGTCCCAGTACTTC
J: TRBJ2-5
V: TRBV12-3/TRBV12-4
D: TRBD1
size: NA

CDR3: CASSSPSLASSDNEQFF
DNA: TGCGCCAGCAGCTCCCCTTCATTAGCGTCTAGCGACAATGAGCAGTTCTTC
J: TRBJ2-1
V: TRBV5-1
D: NA
size: NA

CDR3: CSVSSGRGNTIYF
DNA: TGCAGCGTTTCATCCGGTCGGGGAAACACCATATATTTT
J: TRBJ1-3
V: TRBV29-1
D: NA
size: NA

CDR3: CASSDRDGQETQYF
DNA: TGTGCCAGCAGTGACCGGGACGGACAAGAGACCCAGTACTTC
J: TRBJ2-5
V: TRBV12-3/TRBV12-4
D: NA
size: few

CDR3: CSSRGGTDTQYF
DNA: TGCAGCTCTCGAGGCGGGACAGATACGCAGTATTTT
J: TRBJ2-3
V: TRBV29-1
D: NA
size: once

CDR3: CASASSGSGADTQYF
DNA: TGCGCCAGCGCATCTAGCGGGAGTGGGGCAGATACGCAGTATTTT
J: TRBJ2-3
V: TRBV5-1
D: TRBD2
size: NA

CDR3: CASSFQTGTGPYEQYF
DNA: TGTGCCAGCAGCTTCCAAACCGGGACAGGGCCCTACGAGCAGTACTTC
J: TRBJ2-7
V: TRBV7-8
D: TRBD1
size: NA

CDR3: CASSLGSAGSYNEQFF
DNA: TGTGCCAGCAGCCTAGGGTCAGCGGGATCCTACAATGAGCAGTTCTTC
J: TRBJ2-1
V: TRBV7-2
D: TRBD2
size: few

CDR3: CCARDGDRGHDNEQFF
DNA: TGCTGTGCTAGAGATGGGGACAGGGGGCATGACAATGAGCAGTTCTTC
J: TRBJ2-1
V: TRBV20-1
D: TRBD1
size: NA

CDR3: CASREFANEKLFF
DNA: TGTGCCAGCAGGGAGTTTGCTAATGAAAAACTGTTTTTT
J: TRBJ1-4
V: TRBV12-3/TRBV12-4
D: NA
size: few

CDR3: CSATGRTYEQYF
DNA: TGCAGTGCTACAGGGAGGACCTACGAGCAGTACTTC
J: TRBJ2-7
V: TRBV20-1
D: NA
size: few

CDR3: CASSRADSYEQYF
DNA: TGTGCCAGTTCCAGGGCCGACTCCTACGAGCAGTACTTC
J: TRBJ2-7
V: TRBV6-2/TRBV6-3
D: NA
size: once

CDR3: CASSYVGLATYEQYF
DNA: TGTGCCAGCAGTTACGTGGGACTAGCGACCTACGAGCAGTACTTC
J: TRBJ2-7
V: TRBV6-2/TRBV6-3
D: TRBD2
size: NA

CDR3: CASSLVGQPTPRGYTF
DNA: TGTGCCAGCAGTTTAGTCGGGCAGCCGACGCCTCGGGGCTACACCTTC
J: TRBJ1-2
V: TRBV27
D: NA
size: NA

CDR3: CASSFDGLQETQYF
DNA: TGTGCCAGCAGTTTTGACGGATTACAAGAGACCCAGTACTTC
J: TRBJ2-5
V: TRBV12-3/TRBV12-4
D: NA
size: many

CDR3: CASSVQGQGSAAFF
DNA: TGTGCCAGCAGTGTCCAAGGACAGGGGTCGGCTGCTTTCTTT
J: TRBJ1-1
V: TRBV2
D: TRBD1
size: few

CDR3: CASSVAGGDYNEQFF
DNA: TGTGCCAGCAGCGTAGCGGGAGGTGACTACAATGAGCAGTTCTTC
J: TRBJ2-1
V: TRBV9
D: TRBD2
size: NA

CDR3: CASSLAPGAGNTIYF
DNA: TGTGCCAGCAGCTTGGCCCCAGGGGCTGGAAACACCATATATTTT
J: TRBJ1-3
V: TRBV5-4
D: NA
size: NA

CDR3: CASSRGQGALPTEAFF
DNA: TGTGCCAGCAGCCGTGGACAGGGGGCCCTTCCAACTGAAGCTTTCTTT
J: TRBJ1-1
V: TRBV7-9
D: TRBD1
size: few

CDR3: CASSYPTESYDTGELFF
DNA: TGTGCCAGCAGTTACCCAACTGAAAGTTACGACACCGGGGAGCTGTTTTTT
J: TRBJ2-2
V: TRBV6-2/TRBV6-3
D: NA
size: NA

CDR3: CASSSLPGQEETQYF
DNA: TGCGCCAGCAGTTCACTTCCGGGACAGGAAGAGACCCAGTACTTC
J: TRBJ2-5
V: TRBV5-1
D: TRBD1
size: NA

CDR3: CATSEPRDGFGGPQYF
DNA: TGTGCCACCAGTGAGCCCCGGGACGGTTTCGGCGGGCCGCAGTATTTT
J: TRBJ2-3
V: TRBV24-1
D: NA
size: NA

CDR3: CASRRDARVRQYF
DNA: TGTGCCAGCAGGCGGGACGCCCGGGTGAGGCAGTACTTC
J: TRBJ2-7
V: TRBV27
D: NA
size: few

CDR3: CASSLGTGSNYGYTF
DNA: TGTGCCAGCAGTCTCGGGACAGGGTCAAACTATGGCTACACCTTC
J: TRBJ1-2
V: TRBV12-3/TRBV12-4
D: TRBD1
size: NA

CDR3: CASRLGWTSGRSYNEQFF
DNA: TGCGCCAGCAGGCTTGGGTGGACTAGCGGACGCTCCTACAATGAGCAGTTCTTC
J: TRBJ2-1
V: TRBV5-1
D: TRBD2
size: NA

CDR3: CASSQLDGDTQYF
DNA: TGTGCCAGCAGCCAGCTAGACGGGGATACGCAGTATTTT
J: TRBJ2-3
V: TRBV14
D: NA
size: NA

CDR3: CASSYLRQDQPQHF
DNA: TGTGCCAGCAGTTACCTCCGACAGGATCAGCCCCAGCATTTT
J: TRBJ1-5
V: TRBV6-2/TRBV6-3
D: NA
size: few

CDR3: CASSWGETQYF
DNA: TGTGCCAGCAGCTGGGGAGAGACCCAGTACTTC
J: TRBJ2-5
V: TRBV13
D: NA
size: NA

CDR3: CASSGVPWSEAFF
DNA: TGTGCCAGCAGCGGAGTGCCGTGGTCTGAAGCTTTCTTT
J: TRBJ1-1
V: TRBV25-1
D: NA
size: NA

CDR3: CASSLVGSNTGDLFF
DNA: TGCGCCAGCAGCCTCGTCGGCTCGAACACCGGGGACCTGTTTTTT
J: TRBJ2-2
V: TRBV4-3
D: NA
size: NA

CDR3: CASSEVITGELFF
DNA: TGTGCCAGCAGTGAGGTGATCACCGGGGAGCTGTTTTTT
J: TRBJ2-2
V: TRBV12-3/TRBV12-4
D: NA
size: NA

CDR3: CATSAGGGANEQFF
DNA: TGTGCCACCAGCGCGGGGGGAGGGGCCAATGAGCAGTTCTTC
J: TRBJ2-1
V: TRBV15
D: TRBD2
size: once

CDR3: CASSQPGVSYNEQFF
DNA: TGTGCCAGCAGCCAACCCGGGGTCTCCTACAATGAGCAGTTCTTC
J: TRBJ2-1
V: TRBV11-2
D: NA
size: few

CDR3: CASSLTGVSSYEQYF
DNA: TGTGCCAGCAGCCTAACGGGGGTCTCTTCCTACGAGCAGTACTTC
J: TRBJ2-7
V: TRBV7-6
D: NA
size: many

CDR3: CSVFDRGFIQYF
DNA: TGCAGCGTCTTTGACAGGGGCTTCATTCAGTACTTC
J: TRBJ2-4
V: TRBV29-1
D: TRBD1
size: few

CDR3: CSASEHPNTEAFF
DNA: TGCAGTGCTAGCGAACATCCAAACACTGAAGCTTTCTTT
J: TRBJ1-1
V: TRBV20-1
D: NA
size: NA

CDR3: CSVILTVSYNEQFF
DNA: TGCAGCGTCATTTTGACGGTCTCCTACAATGAGCAGTTCTTC
J: TRBJ2-1
V: TRBV29-1
D: NA
size: NA

CDR3: CSARGSDYGYTF
DNA: TGCAGTGCTAGAGGCAGCGACTATGGCTACACCTTC
J: TRBJ1-2
V: TRBV20-1
D: NA
size: NA

CDR3: CASSVRDRGLGEQFF
DNA: TGTGCCAGCAGCGTCCGGGACAGGGGGCTTGGTGAGCAGTTCTTC
J: TRBJ2-1
V: TRBV5-5
D: TRBD1
size: NA

CDR3: CASRDRRNSGNTIYF
DNA: TGTGCCAGCCGGGACAGAAGAAACTCTGGAAACACCATATATTTT
J: TRBJ1-3
V: TRBV6-2/TRBV6-3
D: TRBD1
size: NA

CDR3: CASSPYYDEQFF
DNA: TGTGCCAGCAGCCCTTACTACGATGAGCAGTTCTTC
J: TRBJ2-1
V: TRBV7-9
D: NA
size: NA

CDR3: CASRTGTGETQYF
DNA: TGCGCCAGCAGAACCGGGACGGGTGAGACCCAGTACTTC
J: TRBJ2-5
V: TRBV5-1
D: NA
size: few

CDR3: CASTPGRAFTEAFF
DNA: TGTGCCAGCACCCCCGGGAGGGCATTCACTGAAGCTTTCTTT
J: TRBJ1-1
V: TRBV12-3/TRBV12-4
D: NA
size: NA

CDR3: CASMRLANYNEQFF
DNA: TGTGCCAGCATGCGGTTAGCTAACTACAATGAGCAGTTCTTC
J: TRBJ2-1
V: TRBV6-1
D: NA
size: few

CDR3: CASSQDWGARQFF
DNA: TGTGCCAGCAGCCAAGATTGGGGGGCTAGGCAGTTCTTC
J: TRBJ2-1
V: TRBV3-1
D: NA
size: few

CDR3: CASSELSREGDEQYF
DNA: TGTGCCAGCAGTGAACTAAGCAGGGAGGGAGACGAGCAGTACTTC
J: TRBJ2-7
V: TRBV6-1
D: TRBD2
size: NA

CDR3: CASSVGTSGYLSSYEQYF
DNA: TGTGCCAGCAGCGTAGGAACTAGCGGGTACTTATCCTCCTACGAGCAGTACTTC
J: TRBJ2-7
V: TRBV9
D: TRBD2
size: NA

CDR3: CASSSGDNQPQHF
DNA: TGTGCCAGCAGCTCAGGGGACAATCAGCCCCAGCATTTT
J: TRBJ1-5
V: TRBV11-2
D: NA
size: NA

CDR3: CASSSGHSTDTQYF
DNA: TGTGCCAGCAGTTCTGGACATAGCACAGATACGCAGTATTTT
J: TRBJ2-3
V: TRBV12-3/TRBV12-4
D: NA
size: NA

CDR3: CSAGGRGGVEQYF
DNA: TGCAGCGCGGGTGGGCGCGGGGGGGTCGAGCAGTACTTC
J: TRBJ2-7
V: TRBV20-1
D: TRBD2
size: NA